This TCR beta chain emerged from a study of tumor-infiltrating lymphocytes in primary liver carcinoma (dated by TCRdb to about 2017). Background on the whole study: Of the five patients (three men and two women, aged 30 to 69 years), four had hepatocellular carcinoma and one had combined HCC and intrahepatic cholangiocarcinoma. The tumors of the five patients were staged as T1-T3 N0M0, with maximum diameters ranging from 4.2 to 10 cm. Each sample produced about 3.65 to 7.13 million productive TCRbeta reads, and read depth showed no significant difference between tissue types. TCRbeta repertoire sequencing, expression microarrays and whole-exome sequencing were combined in the study across five regions of each liver tumor, with adjacent normal tissue and blood also included. TCRbeta repertoire sequencing covered about 35 specimens from 5 patients: 25 or so tumor regions, 5 adjacent noncancerous liver tissues and 5 peripheral blood samples. To link TCRbeta repertoire diversity with the local molecular phenotype, the 25 or so tumor region samples were profiled using Agilent mRNA microarrays. Technical replicate repertoires showed high reproducibility, with mean shared-clone rates near 0.89 and correlation coefficients above 0.95. The study at large found these results: Bulk unsorted samples precluded comparing CD4+ and CD8+ T cell repertoires. Only the TCR beta chain was sequenced, which likely underestimates true repertoire diversity because unpaired alpha chains were not captured. A significantly larger repertoire fraction was made up by the top 250 clones in tumors than in blood (p = 0.039). Just about 8-25% of top clones turned up in all five regions of a tumor, which suggests spatial heterogeneity among tumor-infiltrating T cells. The study included only a few patients, and the authors note findings should be validated in a larger study. Consistent with antigen-driven expansion, pairs of tumor regions showed higher repertoire overlap (mean around 36%) than either tumor-adjacent pairs (approximately 17%) or tumor-blood pairs (around 15%).

A remark on this clonotype: Its specific antigen is unknown. An end of the junction does not agree with germline; a read error may underlie this.

Taken from the germline V gene, the CDR1 and CDR2 loops are SGHAT and FQNNGV. CDR3 length: 16 amino acids, cysteine to phenylalanine. CDR3 DNA is the only sequence kept; it has 48 bases, read in frame from the first base. A constant-region primer and ProtoScript II reverse transcriptase were used to reverse-transcribe TCRbeta-specific cDNA from 500 ng total RNA. The TCRbeta libraries were prepared through three rounds of nested multiplex PCR following a slightly modified ARM-PCR procedure. Each of the first two PCR rounds ran for nine to ten cycles and used multiplex TRBV1-TRBV30 forward primers together with a Cbeta reverse primer. Sample barcodes and Illumina adapters were added in a final 25-cycle PCR using Deep VentR polymerase. Amplicons of 200-500 bp were gel-purified with a QIAquick gel extraction kit before sequencing. The TCRbeta amplicons were sequenced with 250-bp paired-end reads on an Illumina HiSeq 2500. As for the authors' bioinformatics: Trimmomatic v0.33 was used to quality-trim the reads, and FLASH v1.2.11 was used to merge paired reads so that full CDR3 sequences could be recovered. V, D and J germline segments were assigned to the rearranged TCRbeta sequences by MiGEC v1.2.1b. Clonotype statistics and Shannon-Wiener diversity indices were computed with VDJtools v1.0.0. Except for diversity analysis, only each sample's 250 most abundant clonotypes were used in subsequent analyses to reduce sampling bias. The raw public data were reprocessed by TCRdb itself: fastp quality trimming at Q25, MiXCR clonotype calling, in-frame beta chains only. Every entry covers one CDR3 protein and lists the most common genes and DNA from its rows. V and J calls and clone size were set by TCRdb, not the authors. This sample lists 50,000 or so distinct CDR3 sequences; around 77% were detected once. The top ten clonotypes cover less than 25% of the sample.

Without any cell sorting, total RNA and DNA were extracted together from about 20-30 mg of bulk tissue using the AllPrep DNA/RNA mini kit. Between late 2015 and 2016, a handful of patients in China with histopathologically diagnosed primary liver carcinoma had surgical resection. Patients had chronic HBV infection and were treatment-naive at sampling. Five spatially separated regions were sampled per tumor: superior, inferior, left-lateral and right-lateral poles, plus the tumor centre. More than 85% viable tumor cells were found by histology in every tumor sample. Fresh tumor and adjacent tissue pieces were bisected; one half was stored in RNAlater at -80°C, the other sent for histology.

Sequences were obtained from liver tumor tissue from sampling region 5. Reading the label with the study, this specimen's cell subset or site is: tumor region T5, tumor centre. The chain joins TRBV11-2 to TRBJ1-5; the D gene remains uncertain. The TCR sequence derives from a man aged 35 to 55 with primary liver carcinoma and hepatitis B virus infection. The CDR3: CAGSLKMGVTNQPQHF. The DNA is as follows: TGTGCCGGCAGCCTAAAAATGGGAGTGACGAATCAGCCCCAGCATTTT.